This TCR beta chain was captured in a study of technical replicates of blood from a handful of donors. V lost 4 bases and J 8 bases, leaving 15 bases between the germline ends. CDR3 length: 12 residues. Germline V lookup: CDR1 SQVTM, CDR2 ANQGSEA. Only one count was recorded for this clone. Sequencing used immunoSEQ multiplex PCR; TCRdb keeps in-frame clones, though not all of them. The sample has 45,000 to 60,000 clones, just under 95% seen once; the top ten hold about 2.9%. This chain joins TRBV29-1 and TRBJ2-7; no reliable D call. Sequenced: PBMCs. The receptor comes from a human donor in good health. Some clones in this sample may be carry-over from other donors' samples. CDR3 coding DNA: TGCAGCGTTGGTTCCCTTTTGGGCCAGCAGTACTTC. Translation: CSVGSLLGQQYF.